What follows is one TCR beta chain and its context. These data belong to a study of blood T cell repertoires in COVID-19. Study background: COVID-19 samples collected from the United States, Italy and Spain covered acute and convalescent phases.

Study processing details: Reference gene primers were amplified, and this amplification served to estimate nucleated cell counts. Method: immunoSEQ multiplex PCR; TCRdb's copy keeps in-frame clones and lacks some. Clone size and V and J calls were adopted from that table, with D and trimming inferred from the DNA. The top ten clones hold roughly 5.3% of a sample with 210,000 or so clones, about four fifths of them seen once. CDR3 length: 17 residues. Trimming removed 0 bases from V and 7 bases from J; junction bases left unmatched: 12. CDR1 and CDR2 from the germline V gene are SGDLS and YYNGEE. Sequenced sample: peripheral blood. The receptor comes from an older woman with active or convalescent COVID-19. The chain recombines TRBV9 with TRBJ2-1, with 8 positions matching TRBD2. The CDR3 region is CASSVEVPGGIVNEQFF. CDR3 in DNA: TGTGCCAGCAGCGTAGAGGTTCCGGGAGGGATCGTGAATGAGCAGTTCTTC. Full variable domain (rest looked up from reference TRBV9 and TRBJ2-1): DSGVTQTPKHLITATGQRVTLRCSPRSGDLSVYWYQQSLDQGLQFLIQYYNGEERAKGNILERFSAQQFPDLHSELNLSSLELGDSALYFCASSVEVPGGIVNEQFFGPGTRLTVL.